This T cell receptor (beta chain) was profiled in a study of blood T cell repertoires in COVID-19 (dated by TCRdb to the early 2020s). With respect to the entire study: Samples from collaborators originated in the United States, Italy and Spain and spanned both the acute and convalescent phases of COVID-19. The samples were drawn from two sources: the first 160 participants of the ongoing ImmuneRACE study, and 950 to 1,500 subjects contributed by 6 global collaborators. The repertoires were released in a freely available public database meant as a resource for research on the immune response to SARS-CoV-2. HLA class I and class II types, where available, came from metadata supplied by the sample provider rather than from assay-based typing. The prospective study material was composed of cDNA or gDNA derived from T cells, B-cell-depleted T cells, or PBMCs. Subjects who had been exposed to COVID-19, were actively infected with it, or had recovered from it provided the deeply sampled blood TCRbeta repertoires that made up the dataset. Sample metadata almost always included a de-identified subject ID, COVID-19 status, age in years and sex. The investigation overall reported the following: How much clinical and demographic metadata was included differed by source and by participant, and the metadata was provided uncurated.

The immunoSEQ Assay, a bias-controlled multiplex PCR, was used to amplify TCRbeta CDR3 regions from genomic DNA. From the authors' description of their analysis: Nucleated cell counts per sample were estimated from amplification of reference gene primers within the assay. To quantify the absolute abundance of each unique TCRbeta CDR3 rearrangement, sequence reads were collapsed and filtered. For each sample, productive Simpson clonality was calculated by taking the square root of Simpson's diversity index across productive rearrangements. TCRdb re-hosts the immuneACCESS table, in-frame sequences only. Its copies lack some clones; in the studies checked, an unresolved V gene accounts for under half of them, and the cause for the rest is not known. The DNA gave D and trimming, while V, J and clone size come from that table. Counted in this sample were roughly 50,000 clones; 85% to 90% of them appeared once. Together, the top ten hold 14% of the sample.

Unmatched junction bases come to 2, with V trimmed by 5 bases and J by 4 bases. The CDR1 and CDR2 encoded by the germline V gene are SGHTA and FQGTGA. From cysteine to phenylalanine, the CDR3 is 13 amino acids long. Only the CDR3 part of the read is kept: 39 bases, read in frame from the first base. The collaborating institutions used their own protocols to collect whole blood in K2EDTA tubes. For TCRbeta analysis, collaborators shipped samples as frozen whole blood, isolated PBMCs, or DNA extracted from either of those sample types. With regard to this clone: No cognate antigen has been identified for it. Base quality data are lacking; no much larger clone is found one base away.

Sequencing was carried out using peripheral blood. The chain is encoded by TRBV7-3 joined to TRBJ1-1; a stretch of 9 junction bases matches TRBD1. The clonotype originates from a man between 65 and 85 years old with acute or convalescent COVID-19. The CDR3 protein sequence reads: CASSNRGLTEAFF. In nucleotide form, the sequence is TGTGCCAGCAGCAACAGGGGGCTCACTGAAGCTTTCTTT.